This passage covers 24 T cell receptor beta chains from one sample sequenced in a study of blood T cell repertoires in COVID-19. Using immunoSEQ multiplex PCR, the repertoire was profiled, and TCRdb retains in-frame clones only, with some absent. Counted here are 150,000 or so clones, 65% to 90% occurring once; the ten biggest clones make up around 10%. The sample taken for sequencing was peripheral blood. The receptors here all came from an older woman with COVID-19, enrolled during active disease.

The J gene is TRBJ1-1, the V gene TRBV7-9, with TRBD1 matching 8 bases. Germline values: CDR1 SEHNR, CDR2 FQNEAQ (reference sequence). There are 15 residues in the CDR3. V shed 6 bases, J shed 4 bases, and the junction held 10 bases outside the gene matches. The CDR3 reads CASRIVDRGGTEAFF. The CDR3 DNA sequence: TGTGCCAGCAGGATCGTTGACAGGGGCGGCACTGAAGCTTTCTTT. The full variable domain, in which reference TRBV7-9 and TRBJ1-1 provide the parts outside the CDR3, is DTGVSQNPRHKITKRGQNVTFRCDPISEHNRLYWYRQTLGQGPEFLTYFQNEAQLEKSRLLSDRFSAERPKGSFSTLEIQRTEQGDSAMYLCASRIVDRGGTEAFFGQGTRLTVV.

The rearrangement uses TRBV6-5 and TRBJ2-1; 7 bases line up with TRBD1. With 6 bases clipped from V and 4 bases from J, the junction kept 0 bases outside the gene matches. This CDR3 has 12 amino acids. Germline assignment: CDR1 MNHEY and CDR2 SVGAGI. This CDR3 reads CASRGQYNEQFF. As DNA, the CDR3 is TGTGCCAGCAGGGGACAGTACAATGAGCAGTTCTTC.

This rearrangement joins TRBV7-2 to TRBJ2-1; 8 bases map to TRBD1. There are 15 residues in the CDR3. The germline V gene has CDR1 SGHTA and CDR2 FQGNSA. V was clipped by 3 bases and J by 3 bases; unmatched bases: 4. CDR3 in amino acids: CASSFDRGYYNEQFF. CDR3 DNA sequence: TGTGCCAGCAGCTTTGACAGGGGTTACTACAATGAGCAGTTCTTC.

This chain links TRBV15 with TRBJ2-5, with TRBD2 as a possible D gene (5 bases). The CDR3 consists of 15 residues. Between the trimmed V and J ends, which lost 4 bases and 5 bases, there was a span of 17 bases. Germline V gives CDR1 LNHNV, CDR2 YYDKDF (reference sequence). DNA of the CDR3: TGTGCCACCAGCAACGGACTTACTCAGAAGGAGACCCAGTACTTC. This sequence encodes CATSNGLTQKETQYF.

V and J are TRBV9 and TRBJ2-1, with TRBD2 matching 14 bases. CDR1 SGDLS and CDR2 YYNGEE come from the germline V gene. The CDR3 has 15 residues. V dropped 0 bases and J dropped 8; count of bases not matched to a gene: 1. In DNA form, the CDR3 reads TGTGCCAGCAGCGTAGGACTAGCGGGAGGGCATGAGCAGTTCTTC. Translating it yields CASSVGLAGGHEQFF.

The count of this clone is one. The CDR3 nucleotides are TGTGCCAGCTCACCAGAGGACAGGAGGGATCAGCCCCAGCATTTT. Its translation is CASSPEDRRDQPQHF. The chain employs TRBV18 and TRBJ1-5, with 7 bases matching TRBD1. The junction had 6 bases not matched to a gene; V was cut back by 2 bases and J by 5 bases. Germline V lookup: CDR1 KGHSH, CDR2 LQKENI. This CDR3 region has 15 residues.

This chain links TRBV9 with TRBJ1-1, with 9 bases identical to TRBD1. Germline V gives CDR1 SGDLS, CDR2 YYNGEE. This CDR3 has 16 amino acids. V lost 4 bases and J lost 10; bases outside the gene matches: 17. CDR3 bases: TGTGCCAGCAGCCCAAGGGACAGGGTTTACCATTGGGGAGCTTTCTTT. Translated, it gives CASSPRDRVYHWGAFF. The whole variable domain, remainder taken from reference TRBV9 and TRBJ1-1, is DSGVTQTPKHLITATGQRVTLRCSPRSGDLSVYWYQQSLDQGLQFLIQYYNGEERAKGNILERFSAQQFPDLHSELNLSSLELGDSALYFCASSPRDRVYHWGAFFGQGTRLTVV.

The rearrangement joins TRBV11-2 to TRBJ1-2; a possible D gene is TRBD1 (5 bases). With 5 bases removed from V and 3 bases from J, the gap between germline ends came to 16 bases. In germline, CDR1 is SGHAT, CDR2 FQNNGV. The CDR3 spans 15 residues. CDR3 coding DNA: TGTGCCAGCAGCCCCGACGCAGGGCGATACTATGGCTACACCTTC. Translating gives CASSPDAGRYYGYTF.

There are a few counts of this clone. The chain carries TRBV6-5 and TRBJ1-2; TRBD1 matches 12 bases. The V gene end was trimmed by 6 bases and the J gene end by 8 bases; junction bases not matched to a gene: 7. The germline V gene has CDR1 MNHEY and CDR2 SVGAGI. This CDR3 has 14 amino acids. Written as DNA, the CDR3 is TGTGCCAGCAGCTACACGGGACAGGGGGCAGGCTACACCTTC. Its protein is CASSYTGQGAGYTF.

The V and J genes are TRBV2 and TRBJ1-5; a possible D gene is TRBD1 (5 bases). Trimming took 4 bases from V and 5 from J, leaving 12 bases between them. The CDR3 has 14 amino acids. The germline CDR1 and CDR2 sequences are SNHLY and FYNNEI. The chain's CDR3 is CASSGSGWDQPQHF. In DNA, the CDR3 is TGTGCCAGCAGTGGTTCAGGGTGGGATCAGCCCCAGCATTTT.

To note about this clone: This may be a read error, as it is one base from a much larger clone. The same CDR3 can be traced to other DNA sequences in this sample. V usage is TRBV6-5 and J usage is TRBJ2-2, with D possibly matching TRBD2 (5 bases). The germline gives CDR1 MNHEY, CDR2 SVGAGI. Trimming removed 7 bases at V and 4 bases at J, with 10 bases between. The CDR3 runs to 13 residues. The CDR3 reads CASTLAGTGELFF. The CDR3 coding sequence is TGTGCCAGCACGCTAGCAGGCACCGGGGAGCTGTTTTTT.

This chain connects TRBV19 to TRBJ1-2; no clear D gene. The V end lost 0 bases, the J end lost 7 bases, and 21 bases lay between the germline ends. Germline V gene data show CDR1 as LNHDA and CDR2 as SQIVND (reference sequence). This CDR3 region has 17 residues. CDR3 sequence: CASSIDQRMIRSGGYTF. The DNA of the CDR3 is TGTGCCAGTAGTATAGATCAAAGGATGATTCGAAGCGGTGGCTACACCTTC.

The gene calls are TRBV29-1 and TRBJ2-5, with 7 bases identical to TRBD2. The CDR3 is 13 residues long. V was pared by 7 bases and J by 0 bases, with 5 bases of the junction left unmatched. Germline-derived CDR1 and CDR2 are SQVTM and ANQGSEA. CDR3 in amino acids: CSAQGGDQETQYF. For the CDR3, the DNA is TGCAGCGCCCAGGGAGGGGACCAAGAGACCCAGTACTTC. The entire variable domain, with the rest obtained from reference TRBV29-1 and TRBJ2-5, is as follows: SAVISQKPSRDICQRGTSLTIQCQVDSQVTMMFWYRQQPGQSLTLIATANQGSEATYESGFVIDKFPISRPNLTFSTLTVSNMSPEDSSIYLCSAQGGDQETQYFGPGTRLLVL.

CDR3 sequence: CASSPGGADYNEQFF. In nucleotides, the CDR3 is TGTGCCAGCAGCCCCGGAGGGGCCGATTACAATGAGCAGTTCTTC. The chain recombines TRBV11-3 with TRBJ2-1, with D possibly TRBD2 on 6 matching bases. The germline V gene has CDR1 SGHNT and CDR2 YENEEA. V lost 5 bases, J lost 4 bases, and 15 bases lay in between. This CDR3 has 15 amino acids.

This sequence joins TRBV5-1 and TRBJ1-1, with TRBD1 matching 7 bases. After removal of 6 bases from V and 3 bases from J, the junction contained 14 bases not matched to a gene. The CDR3 has 16 amino acids. Germline-derived CDR1 and CDR2 are SGHRS and YFSETQ. Here the CDR3 DNA reads TGCGCCAGCACCAAGAGACAGGGCGGGAGGGACACTGAAGCTTTCTTT. Translation: CASTKRQGGRDTEAFF.

V gene TRBV5-1 combines with J gene TRBJ1-5, with D unresolved. Germline V gene data show CDR1 as SGHRS and CDR2 as YFSETQ. This CDR3 has 15 residues. Trimming shortened V by 0 bases and J by 0 bases, and 7 bases separated the two germline ends. CDR3 sequence (DNA): TGCGCCAGCAGCTTGGACGGGGATAGCAATCAGCCCCAGCATTTT. As protein: CASSLDGDSNQPQHF.

The rearrangement links TRBV27 to TRBJ2-3; perhaps TRBD1 as D (6 bases). Trimming left V 3 bases short and J 0 bases short, with 22 bases between. Germline values: CDR1 MNHEY, CDR2 SMNVEV (reference sequence). CDR3 length: 19 amino acids. In nucleotides, the CDR3 is TGTGCCAGCAGTTTCCTCCTGACAGGTACAGATGTTAGCACAGATACGCAGTATTTT. Translating it yields CASSFLLTGTDVSTDTQYF.

V and J are TRBV6-5 and TRBJ1-5, with 10 bases identical to TRBD1. Per the germline V gene, CDR1 is MNHEY and CDR2 is SVGAGI. Trimming cost V 6 bases and J 6 bases; bases outside gene matches: 5. The CDR3 consists of 14 residues. The CDR3 DNA sequence: TGTGCCAGCAGATGGGACAGGGGATCTCAGCCCCAGCATTTT. It translates to CASRWDRGSQPQHF.

This clone was picked up a small number of times. The DNA of the CDR3 is TGTGCCAGCAGCCTGGACAGGGTGTATAATTCACCCCTCCACTTT. It specifies CASSLDRVYNSPLHF. The chain joins TRBV7-6 to TRBJ1-6; 8 positions agree with TRBD1. Losses at the gene ends were 5 bases for V and 4 bases for J; bases not matched to a gene: 4. CDR3 size: 15 residues. CDR1 SGHVS and CDR2 FNYEAQ come from the germline V gene.

The V and J genes are TRBV29-1 and TRBJ2-1; TRBD2 matches 11 bases. The germline V gene encodes CDR1 SQVTM and CDR2 ANQGSEA. V was pared by 6 bases and J by 4 bases, with 5 bases of the junction left unmatched. CDR3 length: 14 residues. CDR3 loop: CSVPTSGVYNEQFF. Here the CDR3 DNA reads TGCAGCGTCCCGACTAGCGGGGTATACAATGAGCAGTTCTTC.

The V and J genes are TRBV15 and TRBJ1-4; 7 nucleotides match TRBD1. The length of the CDR3 is 16 residues. The germline CDR1 and CDR2 sequences are LNHNV and YYDKDF (reference sequence). V lost 1 base to trimming and J lost 8 bases; unmatched junction nucleotides: 10. The CDR3, as DNA: TGTGCCACCAGCAGAGGACAGGGCAATTCGTACGAAAAACTGTTTTTT. It codes for CATSRGQGNSYEKLFF.

There are a few counts of this clone. The chain employs TRBV6-4 and TRBJ2-2, with 7 bases that match TRBD2. This CDR3 contains 14 residues. Germline V gene data show CDR1 as MRHNA and CDR2 as SNTAGT. With 2 bases clipped from V and 7 bases from J, the junction kept 4 bases outside the gene matches. The CDR3: CASSDELAVGELFF. The CDR3 DNA follows: TGTGCCAGCAGTGACGAGCTAGCGGTCGGGGAGCTGTTTTTT.

This clone turned up a few times. For the CDR3, the DNA is TGCGCCAGCGCCCCCGGGACAGGGAACTATGGCTACACCTTC. Amino acids: CASAPGTGNYGYTF. The gene calls are TRBV5-1 and TRBJ1-2; 9 bases align to TRBD1. CDR1 and CDR2 from the germline V gene are SGHRS and YFSETQ. This CDR3 is built from 14 residues. With V trimmed by 7 bases and J by 2 bases, 6 bases remained unmatched.

V and J are TRBV18 and TRBJ1-6; tentatively, D is TRBD1 (5 bases). Trimming pared 0 bases from V and 10 bases from J, leaving 13 bases between. This CDR3 has 15 amino acids. Germline CDR1 is KGHSH and CDR2 is LQKENI. The CDR3 sequence is CASSPPPGRESPLHF. The CDR3 DNA follows: TGTGCCAGCTCACCACCGCCAGGGCGGGAGTCACCCCTCCACTTT.